This is a list of T cell receptor beta chains from one sample in a study of regulatory T cells in long-lasting Graves disease. MiXCR, applied by TCRdb to the multiplex PCR reads, yields one record per CDR3 protein. The sample has about 440,000 distinct CDR3 sequences; around 14% are singletons. The sample was also reused in another study, on T cells in Graves' hyperthyroidism and ophthalmopathy.

The sample here was peripheral blood mononuclear cells (PBMCs), taken at new diagnosis, from a patient treated with antithyroid drugs. These receptors all come from a woman in her twenties or thirties with Graves disease. Each CDR3 is given without its conserved first and last residue. The order of the fields is V gene, CDR3 protein.

>TRBV2
ASSEASGDYEQY
>TRBV29-1
SVGTGALGLYEQY
>TRBV6-1
ATRTSAYNEQY
>TRBV7-2
ASSLAVGDPAYEQY
>TRBV29-1
SVEGTGTSYEQY
>TRBV12-3/TRBV12-4
ASTLGTGGYNEQF
>TRBV5-1
ASSLGGQGSSGANVLT
>TRBV13
ASGTANTEAF
>TRBV20-1
SADKADGYT
>TRBV6-1
ASSPGNVRSTIY
>TRBV7-9
ASSLRGGTYNEQF
>TRBV3-1
ASSQDLRGSETQY
>TRBV7-3
ASSYTGAGANVLT
>TRBV6-5
ASSYREGGHNEQF
>TRBV6-1
ASSEWLTGGETQY
>TRBV7-8
ASSSGLAGSYEQY
>TRBV6-2/TRBV6-3
ASSSDRAMNTEAF
>TRBV12-3/TRBV12-4
ASTIGQGNQPQH
>TRBV4-1
ASSQVGSGRGTKNIQY
>TRBV12-3/TRBV12-4
ASSSPPPNYGYT
>TRBV6-1
ASSPAAEQY
>TRBV9
ASSVGPGQGLQETQY
>TRBV3-1
ASSPRDRGPSGYT
>TRBV12-3/TRBV12-4
ASSSGVPRPNQY
>TRBV20-1
SAIRVKNTEAF
>TRBV7-2
ASSFKGGSNNEQF
>TRBV6-1
ASYSLGQLNYGYT
>TRBV7-9
ASSLGPPEQY
>TRBV27
ATVGGPTDTQY
>TRBV10-3
AIKTSSNEQY
>TRBV19
ASSIGRNYEQY
>TRBV27
ASSARTSGMGEQY
>TRBV2
ASSALAAHEQY
>TRBV27
ARSLSGDQPQH
>TRBV6-5
ASSYLAGRLSGSPLH
>TRBV7-9
ASSHEVAGNKETQY
>TRBV20-1
STQAPNQPQH